This T cell receptor beta chain was captured in a study of early T cells in non-severe SARS-CoV-2 infection. TCRdb reprocessed the 5' RACE reads via MiXCR and lists one record per CDR3 protein. The table includes over 100,000 distinct CDR3 sequences, around 12% detected once. Germline-derived CDR1 and CDR2 are KGHSH and LQKENI. V was clipped by 1 base and J by 2 bases, with 4 bases between them. This CDR3 has 13 amino acids. This clonotype was detected only a few times. This clonotype originated in an adult who was a healthcare worker with PCR-confirmed SARS-CoV-2 infection or an uninfected control (not recorded which). Sequencing was performed on whole blood. The chain carries TRBV18 and TRBJ2-3; D not certain. CDR3 amino acids: CASSPRDTDTQYF. In DNA, the CDR3 is TGTGCCAGCTCACCACGTGACACAGATACGCAGTATTTT.